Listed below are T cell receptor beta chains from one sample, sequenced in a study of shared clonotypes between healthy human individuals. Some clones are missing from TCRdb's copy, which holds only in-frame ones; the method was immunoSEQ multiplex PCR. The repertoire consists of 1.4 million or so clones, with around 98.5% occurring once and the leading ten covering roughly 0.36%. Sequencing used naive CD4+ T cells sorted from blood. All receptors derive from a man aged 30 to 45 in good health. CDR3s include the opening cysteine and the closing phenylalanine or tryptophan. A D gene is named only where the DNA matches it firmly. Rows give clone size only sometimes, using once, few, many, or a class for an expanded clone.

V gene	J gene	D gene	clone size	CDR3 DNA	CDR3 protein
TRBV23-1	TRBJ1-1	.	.	TGCGCCAGCAGTCAATCGCCAGGGAAGTGTAACACTGAAGCTTTCTTT	CASSQSPGKCNTEAFF
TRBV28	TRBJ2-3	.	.	TGTGCCAGCAGTTTACCCCCACTAATCACGCAGTATTTT	CASSLPPLITQYF
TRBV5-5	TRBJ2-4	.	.	TGTGCCAGCAGCTTGGCCGCAATCAGGGGCATTCAGTACTTC	CASSLAAIRGIQYF
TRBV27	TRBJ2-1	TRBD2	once	TGTGCCAGCAGTTTAAAGGCTAGCGGGAGATTTTTGAATGAGCAGTTCTTC	CASSLKASGRFLNEQFF
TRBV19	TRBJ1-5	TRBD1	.	TGTGCCAGTAGAGTGGACAGGGGTCCAAATCAGCCCCAGCATTTT	CASRVDRGPNQPQHF
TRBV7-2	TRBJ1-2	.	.	TGTGCCAGCAGCACGAGCAATGGGCATCCCCAGGGAGGCTACACCTTC	CASSTSNGHPQGGYTF
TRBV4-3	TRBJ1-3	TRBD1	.	TGCGCCAGCAGCCTGCTAGGGGGCGGTGCCATATATTTT	CASSLLGGGAIYF
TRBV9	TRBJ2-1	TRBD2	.	TGTGCCAGCAGCCTAGGACTAGCGGGAGGTATCTACAATGAGCAGTTCTTC	CASSLGLAGGIYNEQFF
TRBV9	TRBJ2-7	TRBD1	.	TGTGCCAGCAGCGCCAAAATGGACAGGGTCGACGAGCAGTACTTC	CASSAKMDRVDEQYF
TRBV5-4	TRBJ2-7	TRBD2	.	TGTGCCAGCAGTTATGAGCCCGGGACTAGTTTCTACGAGCAGTACTTC	CASSYEPGTSFYEQYF
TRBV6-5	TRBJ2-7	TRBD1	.	TGTGCCAGCAGGGGACAGGGTGGGACCTACGAGCAGTACTTC	CASRGQGGTYEQYF
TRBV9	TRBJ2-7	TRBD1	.	TGTGCCAGCAGCGCCGGGGACAGGGTCCACGAGCAGTACTTC	CASSAGDRVHEQYF
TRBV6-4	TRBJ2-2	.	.	TGTGCCAGCAGTGACCTCCTAGGGTTCGGGGAGCTGTTTTTT	CASSDLLGFGELFF
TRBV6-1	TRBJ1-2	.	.	TGTGCCAGCAGCCTACAGGGCTATGGCTACACCTTC	CASSLQGYGYTF
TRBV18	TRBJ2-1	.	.	TGTGCCAGCTCACCAGGGGCAGGGCGTAATGAGCAGTTCTTC	CASSPGAGRNEQFF
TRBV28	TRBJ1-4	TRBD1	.	TGTGCCAGCAGGGAGACAGGGGCTAATGAAAAACTGTTTTTT	CASRETGANEKLFF
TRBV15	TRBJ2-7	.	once	TGTGCCACCAGCAGGGGAACGGGCGAGCAGTACTTC	CATSRGTGEQYF
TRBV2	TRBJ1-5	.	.	TGTGCCAGCAGTGAAGCGCTTTGGGCAAGGGGCGATCAGCCCCAGCATTTT	CASSEALWARGDQPQHF
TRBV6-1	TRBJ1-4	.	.	TGTGCCAGCAGTGCGATCGGCAGCCCTGCAACTAATGAAAAACTGTTTTTT	CASSAIGSPATNEKLFF
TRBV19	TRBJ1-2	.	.	TGTGCCAGTAATTGGGGAAGTAACTATGGCTACACCTTC	CASNWGSNYGYTF
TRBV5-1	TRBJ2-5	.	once	TGCGCCAGCAGCTTGGTATCGGGTTTTCTCCCAGGTCCCCAAGAGACCCAGTACTTC	CASSLVSGFLPGPQETQYF
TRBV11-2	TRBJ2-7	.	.	TGTGCCAGCAGCTTAGATTTCTTTCCGCTGCGGACAAACTCCTACGAGCAGTACTTC	CASSLDFFPLRTNSYEQYF
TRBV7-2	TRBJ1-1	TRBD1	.	TGTGCCAGCAGCTTAAGACAGGGCACTGAAGCTTTCTTT	CASSLRQGTEAFF
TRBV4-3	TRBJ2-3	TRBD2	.	TGCGCCAGCAGCCAAGATCACTCTAATGGGATAGCGGGGAGGGGAACGCAGTATTTT	CASSQDHSNGIAGRGTQYF
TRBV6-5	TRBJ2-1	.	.	TGTGCCAGCAGCCAAGGCGGCGGGGAGCAGTTCTTC	CASSQGGGEQFF
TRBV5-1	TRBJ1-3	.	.	TGCGCCAGCAGCTCAAATCTGGGGCCTGGAAACACCATATATTTT	CASSSNLGPGNTIYF
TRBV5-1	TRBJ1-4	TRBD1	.	TGCGCCAGCAGCTCACAGGGGGGGAGTGAAAAACTGTTTTTT	CASSSQGGSEKLFF
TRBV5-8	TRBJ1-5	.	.	TGTGCCAGCAGCCGTCGACAGGTCGCCAGCAATCAGCCCCAGCATTTT	CASSRRQVASNQPQHF
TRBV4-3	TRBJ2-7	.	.	TGCGCCAGCAGCCCTGACCTGCCCTACGAGCAGTACTTC	CASSPDLPYEQYF
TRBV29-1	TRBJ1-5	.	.	TGCAGCGTTTGTATCCGGGCGGATCAGCCCCAGCATTTT	CSVCIRADQPQHF
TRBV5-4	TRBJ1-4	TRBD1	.	TGTGCCAGCAGCTTGGCCGGGACAGGGGTAGGCGAAAAACTGTTTTTT	CASSLAGTGVGEKLFF